This TCR beta chain came from a study of cytomegalovirus exposure and HLA in healthy donors (dated by TCRdb to 2017 to 2019). Turning to the overall study: In an earlier analysis of 587 of the donors, 250 to 300 Gb of sequence data and approximately 120 million unique TCR beta sequences from roughly 200 million T cells were reported. An early release covering roughly 580 HLA-typed donors comprised 250 to 350 gigabases of sequencing data and around 86 million unique TCR sequences. The genetic ancestry cluster associated with self-reported Caucasian donors included over 65% of the roughly 400 genotyped donors. The study aimed to test whether cataloging public T cell receptors could reveal signatures of past pathogen exposure. Using immunosequencing, the study profiled T cell repertoires from fewer than 700 subjects and related those repertoires to cytomegalovirus serostatus. Along with the approximately 670-subject first cohort, a separate validation cohort of around 120 different subjects was used. To predict cytomegalovirus infection status, the study brought together high-throughput TCR immunosequencing, statistical association of individual TCRs with disease status, and machine learning. A later analysis re-examined previously published TCR beta repertoires from 500 to 700 donors and added high-resolution HLA genotyping to investigate patterns of TCR occurrence. The later analysis used no new phenotypic data to find candidate immune exposures, relying instead on TCR beta sequences and their occurrence across donors. An earlier analysis of approximately 630 of the donors applied high-throughput TCR beta sequencing to assess whether each TCR beta V gene segment acted as functional or pseudogenic. Donor age, sex, ethnicity and CMV serostatus were compiled together with the repertoire data. A later genetic analysis used genome-wide SNP genotypes for about 65% of the 666 donors, treating that subset as a discovery cohort. All discovery cohort repertoires had been generated using a single sequencing platform. HLA typing included class I and class II loci at four-digit resolution. Typing coverage differed by locus: A, B, C, DRB1 and DQB1 were typed in roughly 620-640 donors, DQA1 in about 560, DPA1 in 606, and DPB1 in 472. Several DR-DQ haplotypes were handled as single units for association and clustering, since linkage in the cohort was strong. On average, about 240,000 unique TCR beta nucleotide sequences were sequenced per donor among fewer than 500 genotyped donors of the cohort, with roughly 18% of those sequences being non-productive.

Library method: the immunoSEQ multiplex PCR assay. For the multiplex PCR, a mixture combining 60 forward primers for TCR Vbeta segments and 13 reverse primers for TCR Jbeta segments was used. A multiplex PCR assay on genomic DNA amplified the CDR3 region of rearranged TCR beta genes. The Illumina HiSeq System was used to sequence the amplified TCR beta libraries as 87-base-pair reads. The published analysis was carried out like this. In a later analysis, roughly 80 million unique TCR beta chains were counted across the 666 repertoires, and around 10 million of these chains were shared by at least two donors. Raw reads were error-corrected and collapsed into unique sequences with a nearest-neighbor algorithm that merged closely related sequences to remove PCR and sequencing errors. V, D and J gene segments were assigned by aligning CDR3 sequences to IMGT reference sequences. For a sequence to be retained, a match of at least six nucleotides was required to both a V gene segment and a J gene segment. Rearrangements were called productive when the CDR3 lacked stop codons and stayed in frame with V and J; all others were non-productive. Following IMGT convention, CDR3 was defined as the stretch from the second conserved V-encoded cysteine up to the conserved J-encoded phenylalanine. Sequences without an unambiguous match to a single V gene segment were excluded from the earlier analysis of a few hundred of the donors. In an earlier analysis of about 590 of the donors, a V segment was called functional when productive rearrangements were above 56.7%, and segregating when the standard deviation between donors exceeded 5%. A statistical classification framework was built for diagnosing cytomegalovirus status from the catalog of TCR beta chain sequences. In a later analysis, TCR nucleotide sequences were compared against IMGT/GENE-DB human TR gene sequences so that V and J genes could be assigned. In a later analysis, CDR3 sequences and most-parsimonious VDJ recombination scenarios were assigned using the TCRdist pipeline. In a later analysis, each TCR beta chain was defined by its CDR3 amino acid sequence together with its V-gene family, and reads lacking a unique V-gene family were excluded. As a way to deal with suspected cross-contamination and a sequencing artifact, a later analysis dropped 450 to 600 nucleotide sequences that were highly shared and had low generation probability. A later analysis calculated a clonal expansion index for each public chain from normalized within-repertoire ranks of inferred template counts. In a later analysis, generation probabilities were computed with a VDJ recombination model fitted to out-of-frame rearrangements, and the resulting probabilities were checked against IGoR. Hypergeometric tests were used in a later analysis to score TCR-TCR, TCR-HLA and TCR-CMV co-occurrence, with a repertoire-size bias correction applied to the TCR pairs. To estimate false discovery rates, a later analysis permuted the HLA or CMV assignments 20 times. In a later analysis, co-occurring TCRs were grouped using DBSCAN, with TCRdist sequence similarity added in when clustering inside HLA-allele-positive subsets. For co-occurrence clustering, repertoires with fewer than 30,000 or more than 120,000 public chains were excluded, along with four to six repertoires with anomalous nucleotide sharing. TCRdb retrieved this table from immuneACCESS and kept in-frame rearrangements only. Not all clones are present; in checked studies, unresolved V genes account for under half, and no reason is known for the remainder. V and J calls and clone size are copied from that table; D and trimming were computed from the DNA. Present in this sample are about 160,000 clones, around 80% of which were seen just once. The ten largest make up more than 1.5% of the sample.

Comment on this clone: This receptor's antigen is unknown. No quality values exist for individual bases; no much larger clone is one base distant.

The cohort was made up of approximately 670 healthy bone marrow donors. At the time of sampling, every cohort member was nominally healthy, though immune exposures that went unrecorded were likely present. The donor tested CMV seronegative and was one of the 352 seronegative cohort members. Every donor gave a peripheral blood sample, and the peripheral blood mononuclear cells from that sample were used for TCR beta sequencing. Genomic DNA was extracted from the blood cell samples with the Qiagen DNeasy Blood Extraction Kit. Overall results and qualifications from the work: V-gene and J-gene trimming of TCR beta chains was associated with a missense DCLRE1C variant in a later genetic analysis, and the association was replicated in an independent cohort. Linkage disequilibrium might explain the correlated functional status among segregating V segments, but an unknown experimental factor could not be excluded. In an earlier analysis of some 550 of the donors, most TCR beta V segments were observed in productive rearrangements about 90% or about 30% of the time, broadly matching IMGT annotations. Several of the top co-occurrence clusters appeared to be linked to parvovirus B19, influenza, CMV and Epstein-Barr virus, according to a later analysis. Across donors, most TCR sequences were observed very rarely, whereas some public TCRs were present in many individuals. The classifier was reported to diagnose cytomegalovirus status with high specificity and sensitivity in both the original and validation cohorts. In a later analysis, most CMV-associated TCR beta chains were found to appear HLA-restricted, with HLA associations seemingly driven largely by CMV exposure. In a later genetic analysis, fewer N-insertions in productive TCRs were reported among donors in an Asian-associated ancestry cluster than the approximately 710-donor mean. The study gave a list of 150 to 200 TCR beta chains associated with cytomegalovirus. Because counts were too low, roughly 17 rarely observed V segments, including chromosome 9 orphons, were left out of the earlier analysis of 500 to 650 of the donors. Specific HLA alleles were associated with over 15,000 TCR beta sequences at a false discovery rate of 0.05 in a later analysis. In vitro tests confirmed that a few of the cytomegalovirus-associated TCR beta chains recognize cytomegalovirus antigens. In a later analysis, HLA-associated TCR beta chains showed more clonal expansion and lower generation probabilities than non-associated chains that were equally common. The presence/absence analyses assumed that sequencing depth was roughly uniform across donors, and that assumption may not be true. Because HLA typing was unavailable for some donors at each locus, only the typed subset was used in association tests. Assigning TCR associations to individual alleles was difficult when HLA alleles, especially DR and DQ, strongly co-occurred. The authors suggested that the approach could potentially be extended to other disease states and immunological phenotypes. A later analysis found that TCR association rates varied across HLA loci, with DRB1 alleles showing the most associated TCRs and HLA-C alleles the fewest. Only TCR beta chains were sequenced in this cohort, and the absence of alpha or paired-chain data limited detectable features. For the cohort, immune exposure information was limited to CMV serostatus. A group of highly shared sequence variants was considered likely to be a technical artifact of the sequencing pipeline. A further reported finding was that TCR beta sequences accurately predicted the HLA-A and HLA-B alleles for most subjects in the first cohort.

Specimen: PBMCs. The sequence came from a woman aged 18-30 years in good health and CMV-seronegative.

The bases read TGTGCCAGCAGCCAAGATCTCGTTGGGGGGGTCTACGAGCAGTACTTC. Its protein reads: CASSQDLVGGVYEQYF. The chain is made from TRBV4-2 and TRBJ2-7, and 7 bases in between align with TRBD2. CDR1 is given as LGHNA and CDR2 as YNFKEQ, both from the germline V gene. The CDR3 contains 16 residues, cysteine and phenylalanine counted. The retained sequence is limited to the CDR3, 48 bases, with the frame set at the first base. The germline V and J ends show losses of 0 bases and 3 bases respectively, and no gene match explains 8 bases of the junction.